Included here is one TCR beta chain sequence, with context. Its matching antigen is unknown. The data were taken from a study of regulatory T cells in long-lasting Graves disease. Whole-study findings and limits: Favored usage of TRBV28, TRBJ1-2 and TRBJ2-5 was recorded in persistent disease.

TCRdb re-called the reads with MiXCR, one entry per CDR3 protein. Of about 1,400 distinct CDR3 sequences in the sample, approximately 46% are singletons; the top ten hold roughly 9.8%. The CDR3 contains 13 residues. Per germline, CDR1 WNHNN and CDR2 SYGVQD (reference sequence). V lost 10 bases, J lost 4 bases, and 6 bases stayed unmatched. Generation of the TCR library employed RNA extracted from PBMCs. From an endocrinology department in Xi'an, China, came the patients. The receptor was isolated from a female donor with Graves disease. The genes are TRBV10-1 and TRBJ2-2; TRBD1 aligns across 7 bases. This material consisted of peripheral blood mononuclear cells (PBMCs), taken with antithyroid drug treatment, in newly diagnosed or persistent Graves disease (not recorded which). DNA for the CDR3: TGCGCCACCCCGGGACAGACCACCGGGGAGCTGTTTTTT. This codes for CATPGQTTGELFF.